Shown below are 9 T cell receptor beta chains from a single sample sequenced in a study of graft-versus-host responses after intestinal transplantation. Measured with immunoSEQ multiplex PCR; TCRdb has only the in-frame clones, and not every one. The data contain tens of thousands of clones, approximately 96% of them singletons. The source material was PBMCs, sampled 16 days after intestinal transplant. The source of these receptors is a human patient who received an intestinal transplant, so some T cells may come from the graft donor.

V usage is TRBV28 and J usage is TRBJ1-5, with 8 bases aligning to TRBD1. The ends lost 5 bases at V and 3 bases at J; junction bases unmatched: 6. The CDR3 length is 15 residues. CDR1 and CDR2 from the germline V gene are MDHEN and SYDVKM. The DNA of the CDR3 is TGTGCCAGCAGTCCGACAGGGGTAGTCAATCAGCCCCAGCATTTT. Residues: CASSPTGVVNQPQHF.

The rearrangement uses TRBV4-3 and TRBJ1-1, with 8 bases that match TRBD1. Per germline, CDR1 LGHNA and CDR2 YSLEER. The CDR3 totals 15 residues. The ends lost 1 base at V and 0 bases at J; junction bases unmatched: 1. CDR3 nucleotide sequence: TGCGCCAGCAGCCAAGCACAGGGGGTGAACACTGAAGCTTTCTTT. Translated, it gives CASSQAQGVNTEAFF.

The chain is built from TRBV6-5 and TRBJ2-7, with D unclear. CDR3 length: 14 amino acids. Trimming took off 5 bases at V and 0 bases at J, with 11 bases between the two ends. Germline CDR1 and CDR2: MNHEY and SVGAGI. Written as DNA, the CDR3 is TGTGCCAGCAGTGAGGCAGGCAGCTCCTACGAGCAGTACTTC. Encoded protein: CASSEAGSSYEQYF.

This clone showed up just once. The chain has TRBV2 and TRBJ2-7; the D is unclear. The length of the CDR3 is 12 residues. The V end lost 7 bases, the J end lost 5 bases, and 12 bases lay between the germline ends. Germline values: CDR1 SNHLY, CDR2 FYNNEI. As DNA, the CDR3 is TGTGCCAGCACCTTGGACGGCAACGAGCAGTACTTC. Translating gives CASTLDGNEQYF.

The CDR3 DNA reads TGTGCCAGCAGCGTAGGGACGCTCGAGCAGTTCTTC. The encoded protein is CASSVGTLEQFF. This chain connects TRBV9 to TRBJ2-1, with D unclear. In germline, CDR1 is SGDLS, CDR2 YYNGEE. Trimming removed 0 bases at V and 10 bases at J, with 8 bases between. The CDR3 contains 12 residues.

The rearrangement uses TRBV19 and TRBJ2-7; D not certain. Trimming pared 1 base from V and 2 bases from J, leaving 12 bases between. CDR3 length equals 15 residues. CDR1 is LNHDA and CDR2 is SQIVND in the germline V gene (reference sequence). CDR3 nucleotide sequence: TGTGCCAGTAGTATAGTAACGGGCACCACCTACGAGCAGTACTTC. Its protein product is CASSIVTGTTYEQYF. Together with reference TRBV19 and TRBJ2-7, the CDR3 gives the full variable domain: DGGITQSPKYLFRKEGQNVTLSCEQNLNHDAMYWYRQDPGQGLRLIYYSQIVNDFQKGDIAEGYSVSREKKESFPLTVTSAQKNPTAFYLCASSIVTGTTYEQYFGPGTRLTVT.

This rearrangement joins TRBV4-1 to TRBJ2-1; D is perhaps TRBD1 (6 bases). This CDR3 contains 12 residues. The V end was cut by 1 base, the J end by 9 bases, with 7 bases between. Germline V gene lookup returns CDR1 MGHRA and CDR2 YSYEKL. DNA of the CDR3: TGCGCCAGCAGCCAAGGGGGGCCTGAGCAGTTCTTC. It encodes CASSQGGPEQFF.

This rearrangement joins TRBV14 to TRBJ1-2, with TRBD1 matching over 7 bases. J lost 4 bases, V lost 5 bases, and 19 bases had no gene match. Germline V gene sequence: CDR1 SGHDN, CDR2 FVKESK. The CDR3 loop spans 18 amino acids. CDR3 coding DNA: TGTGCCAGCAGCTCCCAGAACAGGGGCCCCACCTCTGCCTATGGCTACACCTTC. Protein sequence: CASSSQNRGPTSAYGYTF.

The gene calls are TRBV7-9 and TRBJ2-7; D possibly corresponds to TRBD1 (5 bases). The CDR3 is 14 residues long. The germline V and J ends were trimmed by 2 bases and 2 bases, with 10 bases remaining between them. CDR1 is SEHNR and CDR2 is FQNEAQ in the germline V gene (reference sequence). This CDR3 is CASSLLQDAYEQYF. The DNA for the CDR3 is TGTGCCAGCAGCTTATTACAGGACGCCTACGAGCAGTACTTC. Variable domain in full (rest from reference TRBV7-9 and TRBJ2-7): DTGVSQNPRHKITKRGQNVTFRCDPISEHNRLYWYRQTLGQGPEFLTYFQNEAQLEKSRLLSDRFSAERPKGSFSTLEIQRTEQGDSAMYLCASSLLQDAYEQYFGPGTRLTVT.